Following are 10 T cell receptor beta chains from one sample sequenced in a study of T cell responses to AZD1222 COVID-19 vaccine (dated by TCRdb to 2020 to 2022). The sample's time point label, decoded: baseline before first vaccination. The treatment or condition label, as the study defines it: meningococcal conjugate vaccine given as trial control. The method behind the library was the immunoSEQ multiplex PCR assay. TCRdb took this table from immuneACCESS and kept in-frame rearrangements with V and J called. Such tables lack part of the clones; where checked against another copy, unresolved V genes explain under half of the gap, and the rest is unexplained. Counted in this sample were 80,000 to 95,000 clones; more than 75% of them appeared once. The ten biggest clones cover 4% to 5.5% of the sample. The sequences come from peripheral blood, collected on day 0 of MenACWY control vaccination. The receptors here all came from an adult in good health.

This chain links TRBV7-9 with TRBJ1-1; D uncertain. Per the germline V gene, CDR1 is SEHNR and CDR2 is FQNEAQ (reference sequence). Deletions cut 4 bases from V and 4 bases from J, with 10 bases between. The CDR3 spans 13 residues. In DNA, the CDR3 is TGTGCCAGCAGCTCGTGGATGGGCACTGAAGCTTTCTTT. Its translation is CASSSWMGTEAFF.

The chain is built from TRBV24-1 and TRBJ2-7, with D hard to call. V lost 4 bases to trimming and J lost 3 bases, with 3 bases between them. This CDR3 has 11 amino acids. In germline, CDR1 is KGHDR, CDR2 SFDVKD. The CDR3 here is CATSENYEQYF. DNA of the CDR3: TGTGCCACCAGTGAAAACTACGAGCAGTACTTC.

This CDR3 reads CASSLYRGDRAFF. CDR3 DNA: TGTGCCAGCAGTTTATACAGGGGGGACAGAGCTTTCTTT. This chain joins TRBV12-3 or TRBV12-4 and TRBJ1-1, with 8 bases fitting TRBD1. The CDR3 covers 13 residues. The junction had 6 bases not matched to a gene; V was cut back by 2 bases and J by 10 bases.

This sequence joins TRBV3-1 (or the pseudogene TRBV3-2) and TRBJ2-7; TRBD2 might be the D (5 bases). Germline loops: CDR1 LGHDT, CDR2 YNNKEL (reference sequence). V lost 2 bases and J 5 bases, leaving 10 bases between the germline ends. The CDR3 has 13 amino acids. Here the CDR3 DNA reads TGTGCCAGCAGCCAACTGAGCGGCGACGAGCAGTACTTC. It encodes CASSQLSGDEQYF.

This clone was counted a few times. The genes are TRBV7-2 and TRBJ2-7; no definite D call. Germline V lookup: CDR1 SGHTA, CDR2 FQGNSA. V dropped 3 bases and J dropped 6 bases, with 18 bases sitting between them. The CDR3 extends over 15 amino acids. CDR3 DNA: TGTGCCAGCAGCTTCAATTCTGTCGGAATCGGCGAGCAGTACTTC. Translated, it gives CASSFNSVGIGEQYF.

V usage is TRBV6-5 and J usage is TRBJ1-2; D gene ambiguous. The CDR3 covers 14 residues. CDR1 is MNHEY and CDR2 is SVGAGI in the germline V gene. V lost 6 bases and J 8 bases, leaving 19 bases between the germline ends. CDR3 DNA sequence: TGTGCCAGCAGCGCGGACGGCATCAGAGGCGGCTACACCTTC. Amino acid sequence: CASSADGIRGGYTF.

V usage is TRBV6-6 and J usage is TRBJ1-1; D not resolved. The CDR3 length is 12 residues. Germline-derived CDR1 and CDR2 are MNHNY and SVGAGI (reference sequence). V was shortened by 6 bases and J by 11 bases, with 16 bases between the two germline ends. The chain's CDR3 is CASSPVGMDAFF. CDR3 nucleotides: TGTGCCAGCAGCCCTGTAGGGATGGATGCTTTCTTT.

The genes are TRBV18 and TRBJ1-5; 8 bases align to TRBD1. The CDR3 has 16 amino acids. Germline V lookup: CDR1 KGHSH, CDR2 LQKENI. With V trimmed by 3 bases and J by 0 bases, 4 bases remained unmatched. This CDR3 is CASSPGTGYSNQPQHF. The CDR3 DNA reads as TGTGCCAGCTCACCCGGGACAGGCTATAGCAATCAGCCCCAGCATTTT.

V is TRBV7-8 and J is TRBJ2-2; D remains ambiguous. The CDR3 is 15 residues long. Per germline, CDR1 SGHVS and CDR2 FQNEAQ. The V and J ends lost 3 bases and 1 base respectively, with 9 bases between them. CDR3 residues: CASSFPIRNTGELFF. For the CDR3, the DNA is TGTGCCAGCAGCTTCCCTATTAGGAACACCGGGGAGCTGTTTTTT.

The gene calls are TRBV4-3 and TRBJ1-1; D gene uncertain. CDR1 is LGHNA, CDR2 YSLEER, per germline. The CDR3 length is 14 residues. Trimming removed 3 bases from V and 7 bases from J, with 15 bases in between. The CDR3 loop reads CASSQQRRGGEAFF. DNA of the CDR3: TGCGCCAGCAGCCAGCAAAGACGGGGAGGTGAAGCTTTCTTT.